This T cell receptor beta chain was retrieved from a study of T cell changes during pregnancy in multiple sclerosis. This clone was found once. Using immunoSEQ multiplex PCR, the repertoire was profiled, and TCRdb retains in-frame clones only, with some absent. Among roughly 63,000 clones listed, roughly 93% were seen once. The germline V gene encodes CDR1 LNHDA and CDR2 SQIVND (reference sequence). V lost 9 bases and J lost 3, with 18 bases in between. The CDR3 spans 15 residues. The V and J genes are TRBV19 and TRBJ2-1; TRBD1 is a possible D gene (5 bases). Sequenced material: CD8+ T cells from peripheral blood mononuclear cells, taken in the second trimester of pregnancy. This TCR came from a female donor with multiple sclerosis, enrolled in a pregnancy study. The CDR3: CASARTRVNYNEQFF. CDR3 DNA: TGTGCCAGCGCCCGTACCAGGGTTAACTACAATGAGCAGTTCTTC.